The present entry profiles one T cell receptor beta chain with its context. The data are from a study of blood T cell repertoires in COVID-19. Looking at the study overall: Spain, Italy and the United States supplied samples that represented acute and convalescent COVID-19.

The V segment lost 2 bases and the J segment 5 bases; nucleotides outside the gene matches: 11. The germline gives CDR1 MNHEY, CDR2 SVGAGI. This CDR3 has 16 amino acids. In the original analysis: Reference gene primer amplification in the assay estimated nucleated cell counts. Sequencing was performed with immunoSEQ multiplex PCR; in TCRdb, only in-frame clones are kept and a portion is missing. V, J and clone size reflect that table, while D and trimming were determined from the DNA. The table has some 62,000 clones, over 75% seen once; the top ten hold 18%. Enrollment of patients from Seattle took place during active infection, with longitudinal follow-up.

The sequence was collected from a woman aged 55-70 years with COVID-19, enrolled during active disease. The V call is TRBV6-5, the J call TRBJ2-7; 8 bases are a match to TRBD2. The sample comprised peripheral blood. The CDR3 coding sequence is TGTGCCAGCAGTTACGTGAGGGGCGGGAGGCCCAACGAGCAGTACTTC. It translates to CASSYVRGGRPNEQYF.